The rows below give T cell receptor beta chains drawn from one sample of a study of T-cell memory formation after mild COVID-19. TCRdb passed the 5' RACE reads through MiXCR, listing each CDR3 protein once. Among roughly 170,000 distinct CDR3 sequences, approximately 18% were seen once, and the ten largest hold 3.9%. Sequencing used PBMCs or a T cell subset sorted from them (not recorded which). The receptors shown here come from a man younger than 35 who had mild COVID-19 (a few samples of this study predate the infection). Cell type and time point are not known. Each CDR3 is given with its conserved first and last residue. The D gene is left open where the match is weak. For some rows the clone size is stated as once, few or many, or as a class when expanded; others skip it.

D,J,V,size,CDR3,DNA
TRBD2,TRBJ2-7,TRBV6-2/TRBV6-3,few,CASSYGPGLATYEQYF,TGTGCCAGCAGTTACGGGCCGGGACTAGCTACCTACGAGCAGTACTTC
.,TRBJ2-1,TRBV7-9,many,CASSLGPRGYGVANEQFF,TGTGCCAGCAGCTTAGGCCCCAGGGGATACGGGGTTGCGAATGAGCAGTTCTTC
TRBD1,TRBJ2-1,TRBV7-2,many,CASSLTSMLGQGNEQFF,TGTGCCAGCAGCTTAACGAGTATGCTGGGACAGGGGAATGAGCAGTTCTTC
TRBD2,TRBJ2-2,TRBV4-3,few,CASSQVASGGAGTGELFF,TGCGCCAGCAGCCAAGTTGCTAGCGGGGGGGCCGGCACCGGGGAGCTGTTTTTT
TRBD1,TRBJ2-2,TRBV20-1,few,CSAYQGQGYGELFF,TGCAGTGCGTACCAGGGACAGGGTTACGGGGAGCTGTTTTTT
.,TRBJ2-3,TRBV4-3,.,CASSIRAAYTDTQYF,TGCGCCAGCAGTATCCGGGCCGCCTACACAGATACGCAGTATTTT
TRBD1,TRBJ2-7,TRBV10-3,few,CAIRDRERSYEQYF,TGTGCCATCAGGGACAGGGAGAGATCCTACGAGCAGTACTTC
.,TRBJ2-1,TRBV21-1,.,CASSKEGSVESSYNEQFF,TGTGCCAGCAGCAAAGAGGGGTCAGTAGAGAGCTCCTACAATGAGCAGTTCTTC
TRBD2,TRBJ2-3,TRBV20-1,.,CSATALPPPTSGIPTDTQYF,TGCAGTGCTACAGCCCTGCCTCCGCCGACTAGCGGCATTCCCACAGATACGCAGTATTTT
.,TRBJ2-5,TRBV7-2,.,CASSPPRGRKYQETQYF,TGTGCCAGCAGCCCTCCTCGGGGGCGGAAGTACCAAGAGACCCAGTACTTC
.,TRBJ1-2,TRBV6-2/TRBV6-3,.,CASSTAADYGYTF,TGTGCCAGCAGTACAGCGGCCGACTATGGCTACACCTTC
.,TRBJ1-1,TRBV20-1,many,CSARFGSGPTEAFF,TGCAGTGCTAGATTCGGGTCAGGGCCCACTGAAGCTTTCTTT
.,TRBJ2-7,TRBV5-1,few,CASSLGGRYEQYF,TGCGCCAGCAGCTTGGGGGGGCGCTACGAGCAGTACTTC
.,TRBJ1-2,TRBV2,.,CASSEASRNYGYTF,TGTGCCAGCAGTGAAGCTTCCCGGAACTATGGCTACACCTTC
TRBD1,TRBJ2-6,TRBV4-3,.,CASSQPGQVVSGANVLTF,TGCGCCAGCAGTCAACCGGGACAGGTCGTCTCTGGGGCCAACGTCCTGACTTTC
.,TRBJ1-5,TRBV5-5,few,CASSLLGAGQPQHF,TGTGCCAGCAGCTTGCTGGGGGCAGGTCAGCCCCAGCATTTT
TRBD2,TRBJ2-1,TRBV7-9,.,CASSLEVGGGSNEQFF,TGTGCCAGCAGCTTAGAGGTGGGCGGGGGAAGCAATGAGCAGTTCTTC
.,TRBJ1-6,TRBV5-1,.,CASSLEMSGTSPLHF,TGCGCCAGCAGCTTGGAAATGTCGGGGACTTCACCCCTCCACTTT
TRBD1,TRBJ2-3,TRBV12-3/TRBV12-4,.,CASSPRDRGADTQYF,TGTGCCAGCAGCCCACGGGACAGGGGAGCAGATACGCAGTATTTT
TRBD2,TRBJ2-1,TRBV6-5,many,CASSPSGGRRNEQFF,TGTGCCAGCAGTCCCAGCGGGGGGAGACGCAATGAGCAGTTCTTC
TRBD1,TRBJ2-7,TRBV20-1,.,CSASASGTGTPYEQYF,TGCAGTGCTAGTGCTTCCGGGACAGGGACTCCCTACGAGCAGTACTTC
TRBD2,TRBJ2-1,TRBV29-1,.,CSVWGGGNEQFF,TGCAGCGTTTGGGGGGGTGGGAATGAGCAGTTCTTC
.,TRBJ1-1,TRBV7-6,.,CASSLVQGNRNTEAFF,TGTGCCAGCAGCTTAGTACAGGGTAATAGGAACACTGAAGCTTTCTTT
.,TRBJ1-1,TRBV12-3/TRBV12-4,.,CASRTSGNTEAFF,TGTGCCAGCAGGACCTCAGGGAACACTGAAGCTTTCTTT
.,TRBJ1-2,TRBV7-2,few,CASSEYRVDYGYTF,TGTGCCAGCAGCGAATACAGGGTAGACTATGGCTACACCTTC
TRBD2,TRBJ2-3,TRBV20-1,few,CSAYTSGGTLSTDTQYF,TGCAGTGCTTATACTAGCGGGGGGACCCTTAGCACAGATACGCAGTATTTT
.,TRBJ1-2,TRBV24-1,once,CATSRGGDYGYTF,TGTGCCACCAGCCGAGGGGGGGACTATGGCTACACCTTC
.,TRBJ2-1,TRBV30,.,CAWRAAWGGEQFF,TGTGCCTGGAGAGCCGCGTGGGGAGGCGAGCAGTTCTTC
.,TRBJ2-1,TRBV11-1,.,CASSTWRGYNEQFF,TGTGCCAGCAGCACGTGGCGGGGCTACAATGAGCAGTTCTTC
.,TRBJ1-4,TRBV4-2,.,CASSQRNSYEKLFF,TGTGCCAGCAGCCAAAGGAACAGTTATGAAAAACTGTTTTTT
.,TRBJ2-3,TRBV5-1,few,CASSYGPSTDTQYF,TGCGCCAGCAGCTACGGGCCAAGCACAGATACGCAGTATTTT
.,TRBJ2-3,TRBV20-1,.,CSATPGGPTDTQYF,TGCAGTGCTACACCGGGGGGCCCCACAGATACGCAGTATTTT
.,TRBJ2-5,TRBV15,.,CATSRDRAQETQYF,TGTGCCACCAGCAGAGACCGGGCCCAAGAGACCCAGTACTTC
.,TRBJ1-6,TRBV28,few,CASSLGRPDQSPLHF,TGTGCCAGCAGTTTGGGACGGCCCGATCAGTCACCCCTCCACTTT
.,TRBJ1-2,TRBV4-3,.,CASSQGQRVHGYTF,TGCGCCAGCAGCCAAGGGCAGCGGGTCCATGGCTACACCTTC
.,TRBJ1-5,TRBV2,.,CASRLLDGNSFNQPQHF,TGTGCCAGCAGACTCCTCGATGGGAACAGCTTCAATCAGCCCCAGCATTTT
.,TRBJ2-7,TRBV15,few,CATSRAAGLYVEQYF,TGTGCCACCAGCAGAGCGGCAGGCCTCTACGTAGAGCAGTACTTC
.,TRBJ2-5,TRBV29-1,.,CSVDRQTGETQYF,TGCAGCGTTGATCGCCAGACCGGGGAGACCCAGTACTTC
TRBD1,TRBJ2-1,TRBV7-9,.,CASSGQGPVYNEQFF,TGTGCCAGCAGCGGACAGGGACCGGTATACAATGAGCAGTTCTTC
.,TRBJ1-2,TRBV7-2,.,CASSPPMGAYTF,TGTGCCAGCAGCCCTCCCATGGGGGCCTACACCTTC
TRBD2,TRBJ2-3,TRBV2,.,CASRAGGDTQYF,TGTGCCAGCAGAGCGGGGGGGGATACGCAGTATTTT
.,TRBJ1-2,TRBV4-3,.,CASSQEWRSPGYTF,TGCGCCAGCAGCCAAGAATGGAGGAGCCCCGGCTACACCTTC
.,TRBJ1-5,TRBV5-1,.,CASRPDSANQPQHF,TGCGCCAGCAGGCCAGACAGCGCCAATCAGCCCCAGCATTTT
.,TRBJ1-2,TRBV7-2,few,CASSPYRVGNYGYTF,TGTGCCAGCAGTCCTTACAGGGTTGGTAACTATGGCTACACCTTC
.,TRBJ2-6,TRBV4-3,few,CASTPDQMISGANVLTF,TGCGCCAGCACCCCCGACCAGATGATCTCTGGGGCCAACGTCCTGACTTTC
.,TRBJ1-1,TRBV6-6,few,CASSYERSVTEAFF,TGTGCCAGCAGTTACGAGAGATCGGTCACTGAAGCTTTCTTT
.,TRBJ1-5,TRBV20-1,few,CSASSGGRDQPQHF,TGCAGTGCAAGCTCGGGGGGAAGGGATCAGCCCCAGCATTTT
.,TRBJ2-3,TRBV4-2,few,CASSRPPGGLATDTQYF,TGTGCCAGCAGCCGCCCGCCAGGGGGGCTAGCAACAGATACGCAGTATTTT
TRBD1,TRBJ1-2,TRBV3-1,.,CASSQDGGQSNYGYTF,TGTGCCAGCAGCCAAGATGGGGGACAGTCTAACTATGGCTACACCTTC
.,TRBJ1-4,TRBV18,.,CASSPPGVEKLFF,TGTGCCAGCTCACCACCGGGGGTGGAAAAACTGTTTTTT
TRBD1,TRBJ2-3,TRBV30,.,CACREDRVPDTQYF,TGTGCCTGCAGAGAAGACAGGGTCCCAGATACGCAGTATTTT
.,TRBJ2-3,TRBV20-1,few,CSASRDSSTDTQYF,TGCAGTGCTAGCCGGGACTCTAGCACAGATACGCAGTATTTT
.,TRBJ2-3,TRBV11-2,many,CASSFLADTQYF,TGTGCCAGCAGCTTTCTCGCAGATACGCAGTATTTT
.,TRBJ1-4,TRBV15,.,CATSRDLQGNEKLFF,TGTGCCACCAGCAGAGATCTACAGGGAAATGAAAAACTGTTTTTT
TRBD2,TRBJ2-1,TRBV20-1,few,CSALQPSGGNPQFF,TGCAGTGCTCTCCAGCCGAGCGGGGGGAATCCTCAGTTCTTC